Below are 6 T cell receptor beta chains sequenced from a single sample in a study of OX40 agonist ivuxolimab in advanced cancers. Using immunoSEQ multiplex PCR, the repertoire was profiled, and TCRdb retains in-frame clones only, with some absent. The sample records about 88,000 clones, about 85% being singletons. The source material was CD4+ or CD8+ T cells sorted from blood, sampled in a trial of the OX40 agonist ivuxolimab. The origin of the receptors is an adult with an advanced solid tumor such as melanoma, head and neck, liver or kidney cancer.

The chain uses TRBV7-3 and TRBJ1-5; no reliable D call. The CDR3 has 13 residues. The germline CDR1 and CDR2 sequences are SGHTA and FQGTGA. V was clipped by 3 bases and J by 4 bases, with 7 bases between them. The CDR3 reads CASSFSENQPQHF. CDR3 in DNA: TGTGCCAGCAGCTTCTCCGAAAATCAGCCCCAGCATTTT.

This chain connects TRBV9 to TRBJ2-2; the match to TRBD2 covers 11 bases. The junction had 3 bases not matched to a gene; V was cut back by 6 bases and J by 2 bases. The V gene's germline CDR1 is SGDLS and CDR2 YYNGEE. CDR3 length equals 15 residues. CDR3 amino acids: CASKGTSGNTGELFF. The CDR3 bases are TGTGCCAGCAAGGGGACTAGCGGAAACACCGGGGAGCTGTTTTTT.

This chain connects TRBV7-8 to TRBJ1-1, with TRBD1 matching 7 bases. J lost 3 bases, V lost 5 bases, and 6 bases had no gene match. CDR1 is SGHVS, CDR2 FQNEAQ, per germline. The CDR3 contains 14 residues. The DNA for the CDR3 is TGTGCCAGCAGCCTGACAGGGAGGGACACTGAAGCTTTCTTT. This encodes CASSLTGRDTEAFF.

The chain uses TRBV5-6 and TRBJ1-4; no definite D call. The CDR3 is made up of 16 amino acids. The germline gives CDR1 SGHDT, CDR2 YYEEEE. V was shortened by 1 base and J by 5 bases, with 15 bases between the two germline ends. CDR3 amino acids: CASSLYSGRGNEKLFF. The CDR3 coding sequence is TGTGCCAGCAGCTTGTACTCTGGACGGGGAAATGAAAAACTGTTTTTT.

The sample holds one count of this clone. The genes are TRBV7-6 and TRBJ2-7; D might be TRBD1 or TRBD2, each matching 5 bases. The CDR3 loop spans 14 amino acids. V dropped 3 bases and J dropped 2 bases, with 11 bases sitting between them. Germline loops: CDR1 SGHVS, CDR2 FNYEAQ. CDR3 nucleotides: TGTGCCAGCAGCTTCGGGGCAGGGACCTACGAGCAGTACTTC. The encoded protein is CASSFGAGTYEQYF.

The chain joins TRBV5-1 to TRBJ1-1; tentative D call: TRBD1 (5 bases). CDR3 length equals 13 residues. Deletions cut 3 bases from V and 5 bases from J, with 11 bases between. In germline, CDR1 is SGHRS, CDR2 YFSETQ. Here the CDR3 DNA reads TGCGCCAGCAGCTCGGGACGCCCGACTGAAGCTTTCTTT. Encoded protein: CASSSGRPTEAFF.